This T cell receptor beta chain was observed in a study of blood T cells in healthy people across ages. Overall study findings and caveats: With unsorted PBMCs, a conclusive comparison of naive versus antigen-experienced cells was not possible. As age increased, TCR beta diversity per million T cells fell in a roughly linear fashion.

Each donor gave approximately 9.7 milliliters of peripheral blood. Combining a sample-barcoded 5' primer with a J-beta primer mix, a second PCR ran for 7 to 11 cycles. Each CDR3 protein gets one entry after TCRdb re-called the 5' RACE reads with MiXCR. The table records about 670,000 distinct CDR3 sequences, 52% of them present only once. Comments on this clonotype: The antigen is not known.

Germline assignment: CDR1 MNHNY and CDR2 SVGAGI (reference sequence). V dropped 6 bases and J dropped 3 bases, with 17 bases sitting between them. The CDR3 runs 15 residues. This receptor was identified in a woman of 80 years or more in good health. J is TRBJ2-5 and V is TRBV6-6; D is possibly TRBD1 (6 bases). Specimen: blood. CDR3 in DNA: TGTGCCAGCAGATATACAGGGAAAGTAAAAGAGACCCAGTACTTC. Encoded protein: CASRYTGKVKETQYF.